The next 15 T cell receptor beta chains were all read from a single sample in a study of CD8 T cells in Susac syndrome. With random hexamers, reverse transcription was performed on about 0.5 to 1 ug of RNA. MiXCR, run by TCRdb on the immunoSEQ multiplex PCR reads, gives a single entry per CDR3 protein. Of about 50,000 distinct CDR3 sequences detected, 85% to 95% appear once; the ten largest clones hold roughly 0.5%. The sample comprised CD8+ T cells from PBMCs. These receptors were taken from a human donor with multiple sclerosis.

The chain recombines TRBV6-2 or TRBV6-3 with TRBJ2-7; the D is unclear. Looked up from germline, CDR1 is MNHEY and CDR2 is SVGEGT. Deletions cut 5 bases from V and 5 bases from J, with 13 bases between. The CDR3 has 13 amino acids. CDR3 coding DNA: TGTGCCAGCAGTCCCTTAATTGAGAACGAGCAGTACTTC. Protein sequence: CASSPLIENEQYF.

The chain links TRBV6-1 to TRBJ2-6; D is perhaps TRBD1 or TRBD2 (5 bases each). V lost 6 bases and J 2 bases, leaving 8 bases between the germline ends. The CDR3 runs 14 residues. The germline V gene has CDR1 MNHNS and CDR2 SASEGT. In DNA, the CDR3 is TGTGCCAGCAGGAGGGGACCTGGGGCCAACGTCCTGACTTTC. It codes for CASRRGPGANVLTF.

The chain has TRBV4-1 and TRBJ2-2; tentative D call: TRBD2 (6 bases). CDR1 is MGHRA and CDR2 is YSYEKL in the germline V gene. Trimming removed 4 bases from V and 5 bases from J, with 8 bases in between. This CDR3 has 13 residues. The CDR3 region is CASSLGLTGELFF. CDR3 sequence (DNA): TGCGCCAGCAGCCTGGGACTGACCGGGGAGCTGTTTTTT.

This clonotype showed up just once. V and J are TRBV6-5 and TRBJ1-2, with D possibly being TRBD1 (6 bases). In germline, CDR1 is MNHEY, CDR2 SVGAGI. This CDR3 region has 14 residues. V lost 2 bases to trimming and J lost 6 bases, with 13 bases between them. Written as DNA, the CDR3 is TGTGCCAGCAGTTACGAACAGGGAAGAAATGGCTACACCTTC. Translated, it gives CASSYEQGRNGYTF.

J is TRBJ1-1 and V is TRBV30; D uncertain. V was pared by 2 bases and J by 4 bases, with 8 bases between. The CDR3 is 12 residues long. CDR1 is GTSNPN, CDR2 SVGIG, per germline (reference sequence). CDR3 amino acids: CAWSPAGTEAFF. Here the CDR3 DNA reads TGTGCCTGGAGTCCAGCAGGCACTGAAGCTTTCTTT. Full variable domain (outside the CDR3, taken from reference TRBV30 and TRBJ1-1): SQTIHQWPATLVQPVGSPLSLECTVEGTSNPNLYWYRQAAGRGLQLLFYSVGIGQISSEVPQNLSASRPQDRQFILSSKKLLLSDSGFYLCAWSPAGTEAFFGQGTRLTVV.

This clonotype was observed a single time. V usage is TRBV18 and J usage is TRBJ2-3, with a possible D match to TRBD2 (6 bases). Deletions cut 3 bases from V and 6 bases from J, with 16 bases between. Germline V gives CDR1 KGHSH, CDR2 LQKENI. The CDR3 is 15 amino acids. CDR3 residues: CASSPGGRLRDTQYF. The DNA for the CDR3 is TGTGCCAGCTCACCGGGGGGACGCCTGCGCGATACGCAGTATTTT.

This chain uses TRBV20-1 with TRBJ2-1; 8 bases agree with TRBD2. There are 13 residues in the CDR3. The germline V gene encodes CDR1 DFQATT and CDR2 SNEGSKA (reference sequence). Trimming removed 6 bases from V and 0 bases from J; junction bases left unmatched: 1. The CDR3 coding sequence is TGCAGTGCCGGGACTAGCTCCTACAATGAGCAGTTCTTC. Protein: CSAGTSSYNEQFF.

This chain links TRBV7-9 with TRBJ2-5; a weak D match, TRBD1 (6 bases). The germline V gene encodes CDR1 SEHNR and CDR2 FQNEAQ (reference sequence). The CDR3 has 14 residues. V lost 7 bases and J 5 bases, leaving 17 bases between the germline ends. DNA of the CDR3: TGTGCCAGCACCGATTGGGTTCAGGGGGAGACCCAGTACTTC. It encodes CASTDWVQGETQYF.

This clonotype was detected only once. The V call is TRBV12-3 or TRBV12-4, the J call TRBJ2-7; D is undetermined. Deletions cut 1 base from V and 7 bases from J, with 11 bases between. This CDR3 is built from 13 residues. The CDR3 loop is CASSLEALGEQYF. The DNA for the CDR3 is TGTGCCAGCAGTTTAGAGGCCCTGGGTGAGCAGTACTTC.

The chain's CDR3 is CATSRARGGQEKLFF. Written as DNA, the CDR3 is TGTGCCACCAGCAGAGCCAGGGGGGGTCAGGAAAAACTGTTTTTT. The chain couples TRBV15 to TRBJ1-4, with 7 bases fitting TRBD1. The V gene's germline CDR1 is LNHNV and CDR2 YYDKDF (reference sequence). This CDR3 has 15 residues. The J segment lost 8 bases and the V segment lost 1 base, leaving 7 bases of the junction unmatched. Together with reference TRBV15 and TRBJ1-4, the CDR3 gives the full variable domain: DAMVIQNPRYQVTQFGKPVTLSCSQTLNHNVMYWYQQKSSQAPKLLFHYYDKDFNNEADTPDNFQSRRPNTSFCFLDIRSPGLGDTAMYLCATSRARGGQEKLFFGSGTQLSVL.

The CDR3 nucleotides are TGTGCCGGGGTCCTAGCTGGCTATGGCTACACCTTC. Translation: CAGVLAGYGYTF. The chain uses TRBV2 and TRBJ1-2; D call uncertain. The CDR3 length is 12 residues. Trimming shortened V by 11 bases and J by 4 bases, and 14 bases separated the two germline ends. In germline, CDR1 is SNHLY, CDR2 FYNNEI.

This rearrangement joins TRBV27 to TRBJ2-1, with D hard to call. CDR3 length: 16 amino acids. The V gene lost 4 bases and the J gene lost 4 bases, with 17 bases spanning the gap. Germline loops: CDR1 MNHEY, CDR2 SMNVEV (reference sequence). CDR3: CASSSPWAEPYNEQFF. The CDR3 DNA reads TGTGCCAGCAGTTCTCCTTGGGCAGAGCCGTACAATGAGCAGTTCTTC.

This sequence joins TRBV20-1 and TRBJ2-7; D uncertain. The CDR3 length is 14 residues. Trimming removed 0 bases from V and 0 bases from J, with 9 bases in between. Germline V gene lookup returns CDR1 DFQATT and CDR2 SNEGSKA (reference sequence). The CDR3 protein is CSARDMASSYEQYF. As DNA, the CDR3 is TGCAGTGCTAGAGATATGGCTTCCTCCTACGAGCAGTACTTC.

A few counts support this clonotype. The chain's CDR3 is CASSSPRAHGYTF. Here the CDR3 DNA reads TGTGCCAGCAGCTCCCCTAGAGCCCATGGCTACACCTTC. The V gene is TRBV7-9, the J gene TRBJ1-2, with D unclear. The CDR3 spans 13 residues. The V gene lost 4 bases and the J gene lost 6 bases, with 12 bases spanning the gap. Germline loops: CDR1 SEHNR, CDR2 FQNEAQ (reference sequence).

The chain has TRBV4-3 and TRBJ1-1; D not certain. Trimming cost V 2 bases and J 6 bases, with 19 bases left between them. The length of the CDR3 is 16 residues. Per the germline V gene, CDR1 is LGHNA and CDR2 is YSLEER. The CDR3 here is CASSQFVWFLGPEAFF. The CDR3 DNA is TGCGCCAGCAGCCAATTTGTTTGGTTCCTGGGCCCTGAAGCTTTCTTT.